The T cell receptor beta chain described here comes from a study of blood T cell repertoires in COVID-19. Study in general: The cDNA or gDNA used as material had been derived from T cells, B-cell-depleted T cells, or PBMCs.

Libraries were prepared by immunoSEQ multiplex PCR; TCRdb keeps only in-frame clonotypes and omits some of them. The sample carries approximately 300,000 clones, around nine tenths recorded once. Researchers sorted participants into cohorts using their self-reported clinical history. Before being deemed recovered, Cohort 3 donors had two negative PCRs, clearance, or symptom resolution. CDR1 is MNHEY and CDR2 is SMNVEV in the germline V gene (reference sequence). CDR3 length: 15 residues. The V and J ends lost 5 bases and 5 bases, in that order; junction bases with no gene match: 10. The source of this sequence is a man between 60 and 75 years old who had recovered from COVID-19. V is TRBV27 and J is TRBJ1-1; 8 positions agree with TRBD1. Sample: PBMCs or T cells enriched from blood (not recorded which). DNA for the CDR3: TGTGCCAGCAGTCCACCGGACAGGGAAGTTACTGAAGCTTTCTTT. Its protein is CASSPPDREVTEAFF.